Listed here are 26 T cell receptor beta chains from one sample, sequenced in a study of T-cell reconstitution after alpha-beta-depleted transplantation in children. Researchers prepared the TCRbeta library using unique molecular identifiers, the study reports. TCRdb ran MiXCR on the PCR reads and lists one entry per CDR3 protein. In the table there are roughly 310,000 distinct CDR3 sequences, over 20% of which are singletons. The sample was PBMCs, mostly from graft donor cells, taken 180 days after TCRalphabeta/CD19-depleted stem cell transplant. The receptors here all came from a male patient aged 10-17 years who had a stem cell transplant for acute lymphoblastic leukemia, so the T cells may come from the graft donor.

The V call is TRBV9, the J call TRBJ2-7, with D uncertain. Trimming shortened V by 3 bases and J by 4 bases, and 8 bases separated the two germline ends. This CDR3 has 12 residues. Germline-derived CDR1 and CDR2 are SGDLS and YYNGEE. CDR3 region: CASSAFQYEQYF. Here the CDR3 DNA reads TGTGCCAGCAGCGCCTTTCAGTACGAGCAGTACTTC.

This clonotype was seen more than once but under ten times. CDR3 amino acids: CSAAGTPLNEQFF. The CDR3 bases are TGCAGTGCTGCCGGGACTCCCCTGAATGAGCAGTTCTTC. This sequence joins TRBV20-1 and TRBJ2-1; D might be TRBD2 (6 bases). The V gene's germline CDR1 is DFQATT and CDR2 SNEGSKA (reference sequence). The CDR3 extends over 13 amino acids. Trimming left V 5 bases short and J 7 bases short, with 15 bases between.

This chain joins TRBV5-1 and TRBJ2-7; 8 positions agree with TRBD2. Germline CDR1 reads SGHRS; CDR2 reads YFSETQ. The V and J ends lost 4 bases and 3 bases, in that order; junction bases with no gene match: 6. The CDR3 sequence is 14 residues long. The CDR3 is CASSPARGVYEQYF. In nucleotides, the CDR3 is TGCGCCAGCAGCCCGGCGCGGGGGGTCTACGAGCAGTACTTC.

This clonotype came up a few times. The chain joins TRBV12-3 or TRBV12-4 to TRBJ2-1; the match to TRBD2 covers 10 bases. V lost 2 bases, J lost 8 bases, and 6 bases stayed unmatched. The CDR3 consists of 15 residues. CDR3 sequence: CASSLTGTSVHEQFF. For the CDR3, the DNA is TGTGCCAGCAGTTTAACCGGGACTAGCGTACATGAGCAGTTCTTC.

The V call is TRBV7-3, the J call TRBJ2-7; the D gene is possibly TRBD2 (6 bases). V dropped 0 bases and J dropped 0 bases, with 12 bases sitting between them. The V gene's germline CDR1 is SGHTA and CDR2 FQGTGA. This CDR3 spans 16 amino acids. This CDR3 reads CASSLTHSGASYEQYF. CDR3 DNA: TGTGCCAGCAGCTTAACACATAGCGGAGCCTCCTACGAGCAGTACTTC. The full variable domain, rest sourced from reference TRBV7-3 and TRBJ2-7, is GAGVSQTPSNKVTEKGKYVELRCDPISGHTALYWYRQSLGQGPEFLIYFQGTGAADDSGLPNDRFFAVRPEGSVSTLKIQRTERGDSAVYLCASSLTHSGASYEQYFGPGTRLTVT.

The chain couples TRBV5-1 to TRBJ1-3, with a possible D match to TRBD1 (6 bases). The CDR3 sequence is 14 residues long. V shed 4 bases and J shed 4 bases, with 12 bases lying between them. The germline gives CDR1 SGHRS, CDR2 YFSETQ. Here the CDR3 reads CASSTGTSGNTIYF. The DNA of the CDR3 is TGCGCCAGCAGCACAGGGACGTCCGGAAACACCATATATTTT. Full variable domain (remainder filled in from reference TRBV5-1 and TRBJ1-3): KAGVTQTPRYLIKTRGQQVTLSCSPISGHRSVSWYQQTPGQGLQFLFEYFSETQRNKGNFPGRFSGRQFSNSRSEMNVSTLELGDSALYLCASSTGTSGNTIYFGEGSWLTVV.

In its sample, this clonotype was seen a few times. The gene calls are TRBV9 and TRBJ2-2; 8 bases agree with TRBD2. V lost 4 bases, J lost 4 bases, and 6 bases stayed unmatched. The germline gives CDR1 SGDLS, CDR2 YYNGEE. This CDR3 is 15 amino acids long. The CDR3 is CASSISGSPTGELFF. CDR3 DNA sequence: TGTGCCAGCAGCATCAGCGGGAGTCCCACCGGGGAGCTGTTTTTT.

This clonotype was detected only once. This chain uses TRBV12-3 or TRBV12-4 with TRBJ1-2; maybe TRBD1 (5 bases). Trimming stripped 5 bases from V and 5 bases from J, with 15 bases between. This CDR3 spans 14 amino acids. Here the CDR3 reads CASSPCGASYGYTF. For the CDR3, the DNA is TGTGCCAGCAGTCCGTGTGGGGCGTCGTATGGCTACACCTTC.

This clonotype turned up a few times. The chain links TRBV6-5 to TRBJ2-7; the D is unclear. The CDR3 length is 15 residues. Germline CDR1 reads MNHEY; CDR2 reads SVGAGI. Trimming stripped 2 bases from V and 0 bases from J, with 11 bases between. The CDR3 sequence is CASSYVGMSSYEQYF. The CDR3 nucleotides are TGTGCCAGCAGTTACGTAGGGATGAGCTCCTACGAGCAGTACTTC.

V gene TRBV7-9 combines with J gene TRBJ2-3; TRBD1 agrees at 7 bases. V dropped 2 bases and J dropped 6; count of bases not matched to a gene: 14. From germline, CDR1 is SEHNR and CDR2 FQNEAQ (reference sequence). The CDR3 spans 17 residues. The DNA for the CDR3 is TGTGCCAGCAGCTTAATGTTTAGGGACAGAAAAGCCGATACGCAGTATTTT. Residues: CASSLMFRDRKADTQYF.

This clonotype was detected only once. In nucleotides, the CDR3 is TGTGCCAGCAGACGACTAGCGGGAGTCTACGAGCAGTACTTC. It is translated as CASRRLAGVYEQYF. J is TRBJ2-7 and V is TRBV28, with 12 positions matching TRBD2. V lost 6 bases, J lost 3 bases, and 3 bases stayed unmatched. Germline-derived CDR1 and CDR2 are MDHEN and SYDVKM. The CDR3 contains 14 residues.

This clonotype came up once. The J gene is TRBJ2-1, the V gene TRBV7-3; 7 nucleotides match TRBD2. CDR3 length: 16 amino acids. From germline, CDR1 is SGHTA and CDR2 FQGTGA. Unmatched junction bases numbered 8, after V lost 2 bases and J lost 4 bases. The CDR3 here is CASSLFRASGYNEQFF. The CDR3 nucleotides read TGTGCCAGCAGCTTATTTCGGGCTAGCGGTTACAATGAGCAGTTCTTC. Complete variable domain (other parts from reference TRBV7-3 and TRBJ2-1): GAGVSQTPSNKVTEKGKYVELRCDPISGHTALYWYRQSLGQGPEFLIYFQGTGAADDSGLPNDRFFAVRPEGSVSTLKIQRTERGDSAVYLCASSLFRASGYNEQFFGPGTRLTVL.

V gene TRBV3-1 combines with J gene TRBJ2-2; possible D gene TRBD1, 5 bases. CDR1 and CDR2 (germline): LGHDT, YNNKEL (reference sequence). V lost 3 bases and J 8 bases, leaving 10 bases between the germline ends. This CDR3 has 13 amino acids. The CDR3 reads CASSHHRTGELFF. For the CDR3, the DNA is TGTGCCAGCAGCCACCACAGGACAGGGGAGCTGTTTTTT.

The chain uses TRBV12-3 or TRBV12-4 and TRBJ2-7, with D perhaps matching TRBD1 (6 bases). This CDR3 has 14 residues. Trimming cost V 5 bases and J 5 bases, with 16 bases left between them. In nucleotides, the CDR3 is TGTGCCAGCAGTCTCCTCCCAGGGGCTCACGAGCAGTACTTC. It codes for CASSLLPGAHEQYF.

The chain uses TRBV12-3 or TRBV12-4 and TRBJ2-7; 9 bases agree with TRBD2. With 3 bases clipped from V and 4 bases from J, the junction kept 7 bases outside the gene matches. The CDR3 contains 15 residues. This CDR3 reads CASSFFFAGGYEQYF. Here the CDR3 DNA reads TGTGCCAGCAGTTTTTTTTTTGCGGGAGGGTACGAGCAGTACTTC.

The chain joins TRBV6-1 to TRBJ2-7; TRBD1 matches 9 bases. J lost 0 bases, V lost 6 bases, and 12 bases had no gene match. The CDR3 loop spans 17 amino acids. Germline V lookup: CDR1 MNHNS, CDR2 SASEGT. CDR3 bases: TGTGCCAGCAGCTCCGGGACAGGGCCCCCCACCTCCTACGAGCAGTACTTC. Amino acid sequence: CASSSGTGPPTSYEQYF.

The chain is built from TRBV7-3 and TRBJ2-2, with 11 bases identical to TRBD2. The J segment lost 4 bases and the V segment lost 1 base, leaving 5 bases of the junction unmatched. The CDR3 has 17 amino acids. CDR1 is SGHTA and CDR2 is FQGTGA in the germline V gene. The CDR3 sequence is CASSLIAGGPRTGELFF. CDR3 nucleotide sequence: TGTGCCAGCAGCTTAATAGCGGGAGGGCCGCGCACCGGGGAGCTGTTTTTT.

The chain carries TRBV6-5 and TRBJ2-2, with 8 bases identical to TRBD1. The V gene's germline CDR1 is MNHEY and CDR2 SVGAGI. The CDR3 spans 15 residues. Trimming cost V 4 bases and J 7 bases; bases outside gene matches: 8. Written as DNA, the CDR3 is TGTGCCAGCAGTTGGGACAGGCCTGGAGGCGGGGAGCTGTTTTTT. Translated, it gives CASSWDRPGGGELFF.

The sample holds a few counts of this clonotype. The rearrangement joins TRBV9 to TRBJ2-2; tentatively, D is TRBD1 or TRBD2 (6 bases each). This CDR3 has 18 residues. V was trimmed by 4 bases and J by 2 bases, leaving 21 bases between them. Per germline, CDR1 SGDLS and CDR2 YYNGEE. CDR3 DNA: TGTGCCAGCAGCTTCGGGAGTGGGGGCCGGGATAACACCGGGGAGCTGTTTTTT. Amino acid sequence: CASSFGSGGRDNTGELFF. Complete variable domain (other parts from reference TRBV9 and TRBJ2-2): DSGVTQTPKHLITATGQRVTLRCSPRSGDLSVYWYQQSLDQGLQFLIQYYNGEERAKGNILERFSAQQFPDLHSELNLSSLELGDSALYFCASSFGSGGRDNTGELFFGEGSRLTVL.

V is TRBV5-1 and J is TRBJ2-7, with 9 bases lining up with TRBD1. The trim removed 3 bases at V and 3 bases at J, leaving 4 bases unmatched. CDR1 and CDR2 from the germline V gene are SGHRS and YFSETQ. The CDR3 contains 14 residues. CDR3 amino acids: CASSSGQGFYEQYF. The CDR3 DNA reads TGCGCCAGCAGCTCGGGACAGGGTTTCTACGAGCAGTACTTC.

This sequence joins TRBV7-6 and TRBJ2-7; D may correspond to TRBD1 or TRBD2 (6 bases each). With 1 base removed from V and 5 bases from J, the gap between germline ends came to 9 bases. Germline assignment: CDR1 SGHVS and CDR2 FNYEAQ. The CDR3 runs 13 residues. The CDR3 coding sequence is TGTGCCAGCAGCTTAGTACGGGGGCACGAGCAGTACTTC. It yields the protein CASSLVRGHEQYF.

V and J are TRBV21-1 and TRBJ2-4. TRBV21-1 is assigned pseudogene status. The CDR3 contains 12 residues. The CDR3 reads CAASGAKNIQYF. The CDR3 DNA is TGTGCCGCCAGCGGGGCCAAAAACATTCAGTACTTC.

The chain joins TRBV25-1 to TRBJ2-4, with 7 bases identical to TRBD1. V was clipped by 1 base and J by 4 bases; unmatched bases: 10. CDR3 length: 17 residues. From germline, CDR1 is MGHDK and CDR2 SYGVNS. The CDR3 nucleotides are TGTGCCAGCAGTGAATTAAGAGAGACAGGGCGGAAAAACATTCAGTACTTC. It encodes CASSELRETGRKNIQYF.

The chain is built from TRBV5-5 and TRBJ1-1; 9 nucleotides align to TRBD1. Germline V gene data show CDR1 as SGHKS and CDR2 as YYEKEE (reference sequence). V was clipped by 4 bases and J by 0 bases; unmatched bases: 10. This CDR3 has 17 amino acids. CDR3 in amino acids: CASSPPGQGGMNTEAFF. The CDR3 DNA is TGTGCCAGCAGCCCGCCGGGACAGGGCGGCATGAACACTGAAGCTTTCTTT.

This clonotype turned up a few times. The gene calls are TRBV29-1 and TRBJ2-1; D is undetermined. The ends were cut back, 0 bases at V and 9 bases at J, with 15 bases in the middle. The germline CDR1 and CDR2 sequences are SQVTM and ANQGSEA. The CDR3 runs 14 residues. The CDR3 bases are TGCAGCGTTGAAGAGGATTCGTGGAACGCTGAGCAGTTCTTC. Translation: CSVEEDSWNAEQFF.

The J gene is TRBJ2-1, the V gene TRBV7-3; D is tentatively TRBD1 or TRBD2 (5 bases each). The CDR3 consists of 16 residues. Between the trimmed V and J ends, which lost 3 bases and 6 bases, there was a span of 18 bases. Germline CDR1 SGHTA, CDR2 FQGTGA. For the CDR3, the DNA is TGTGCCAGCAGCTTGGTGTTCGGAGCTGGGGGCAATGAGCAGTTCTTC. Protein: CASSLVFGAGGNEQFF.